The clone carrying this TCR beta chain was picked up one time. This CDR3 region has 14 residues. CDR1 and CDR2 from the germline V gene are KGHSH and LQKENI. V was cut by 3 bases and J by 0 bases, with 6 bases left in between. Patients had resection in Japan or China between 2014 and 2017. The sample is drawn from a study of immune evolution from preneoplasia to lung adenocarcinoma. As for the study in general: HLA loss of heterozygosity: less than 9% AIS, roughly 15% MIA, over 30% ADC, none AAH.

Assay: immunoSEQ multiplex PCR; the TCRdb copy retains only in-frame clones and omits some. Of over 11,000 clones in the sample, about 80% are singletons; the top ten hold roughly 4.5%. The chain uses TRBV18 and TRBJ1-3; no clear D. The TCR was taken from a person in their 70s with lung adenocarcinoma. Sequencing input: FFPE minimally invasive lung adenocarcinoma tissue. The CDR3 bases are TGTGCCAGCTCACCTAACTACTCTGGAAACACCATATATTTT. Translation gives CASSPNYSGNTIYF.